These 32 T cell receptor beta chains share one sample of origin, sequenced in a study of neoadjuvant anti-PD-1 for oral cavity cancer. Clones were sequenced by immunoSEQ multiplex PCR, and TCRdb holds only the in-frame ones, with some missing. The sample has about 16,000 clones, around 72% seen once; the top ten hold over 2%. The input for sequencing was PBMCs, taken before nivolumab (anti-PD-1) treatment. These TCRs come from a person aged 35-79 years with oral cavity squamous cell carcinoma.

The V call is TRBV2, the J call TRBJ2-7; D not resolved. The length of the CDR3 is 14 residues. Trimming shortened V by 6 bases and J by 2 bases, and 14 bases separated the two germline ends. The germline V gene has CDR1 SNHLY and CDR2 FYNNEI. The DNA of the CDR3 is TGTGCCAGCAGCCCTCGGATCCTACCCTACGAGCAGTACTTC. Its protein product is CASSPRILPYEQYF.

The chain recombines TRBV19 with TRBJ2-7; TRBD2 agrees at 10 bases. Germline V CDR1 and CDR2: LNHDA, SQIVND (reference sequence). V was pared by 1 base and J by 2 bases, with 2 bases of the junction left unmatched. This CDR3 comprises 15 residues. CDR3 amino acids: CASSIGTSGAYEQYF. CDR3 nucleotide sequence: TGTGCCAGTAGTATAGGGACTAGCGGTGCCTACGAGCAGTACTTC.

The rearrangement uses TRBV5-1 and TRBJ2-7, with 13 bases identical to TRBD2. Germline values: CDR1 SGHRS, CDR2 YFSETQ. V lost 3 bases to trimming and J lost 5 bases; unmatched junction nucleotides: 2. The length of the CDR3 is 14 residues. This chain's CDR3 is CASSYGTSGNEQYF. The DNA for the CDR3 is TGCGCCAGCAGCTACGGGACTAGCGGGAACGAGCAGTACTTC.

This clone was seen a handful of times. The chain combines TRBV13 with TRBJ2-5; 8 bases match TRBD1. This CDR3 region has 15 residues. The V gene's germline CDR1 is PRHDT and CDR2 FYEKMQ (reference sequence). Trimming removed 4 bases from V and 3 bases from J; junction bases left unmatched: 7. The CDR3 bases are TGTGCCAGCAGCTCCAAAAAGACAGGGGAAGAGACCCAGTACTTC. Amino acid sequence: CASSSKKTGEETQYF.

The rearrangement joins TRBV9 to TRBJ1-1; maybe TRBD1 (5 bases). CDR3 size: 14 residues. Trimming left V 4 bases short and J 4 bases short, with 14 bases between. CDR1 SGDLS and CDR2 YYNGEE come from the germline V gene. CDR3 loop: CASSHRSGGTEAFF. The CDR3 nucleotides read TGTGCCAGCAGCCATCGCTCCGGGGGCACTGAAGCTTTCTTT.

This chain links TRBV28 with TRBJ1-3; no reliable D call. Germline lookup yields CDR1 MDHEN and CDR2 SYDVKM. V gave up 1 base and J gave up 14 bases, with 9 bases separating them. This CDR3 region has 11 residues. CDR3 region: CASSLSRSLYF. CDR3 DNA: TGTGCCAGCAGTTTATCCAGATCCCTATATTTT.

The rearrangement uses TRBV30 and TRBJ1-2; TRBD1 matches 7 bases. Germline lookup yields CDR1 GTSNPN and CDR2 SVGIG (reference sequence). The CDR3 extends over 14 amino acids. Germline trimming cut 0 bases from V and 5 bases from J; bases unmatched to any gene: 6. The CDR3 nucleotides are TGTGCCTGGAGTGTACCGGGACAGCCTTATGGCTACACCTTC. Its protein product is CAWSVPGQPYGYTF.

This clone was seen a handful of times. The chain has TRBV28 and TRBJ2-1; D remains unclear. V was cut by 7 bases and J by 2 bases, with 9 bases left in between. Germline assignment: CDR1 MDHEN and CDR2 SYDVKM. The CDR3 is made up of 13 amino acids. CDR3 sequence (DNA): TGTGCCAGCACTCCGGTTCCCTACAATGAGCAGTTCTTC. Residues: CASTPVPYNEQFF.

The CDR3 DNA follows: TGTGCCAGCAACCCGGGACTAGGAATCAATGAGCAGTTCTTC. Residues: CASNPGLGINEQFF. V usage is TRBV6-1 and J usage is TRBJ2-1; 8 positions agree with TRBD2. V lost 7 bases and J lost 6; bases outside the gene matches: 8. This CDR3 is built from 14 residues. The germline V gene encodes CDR1 MNHNS and CDR2 SASEGT.

The chain employs TRBV7-2 and TRBJ2-7, with 7 bases fitting TRBD1. J lost 5 bases, V lost 5 bases, and 6 bases had no gene match. Germline CDR1 and CDR2: SGHTA and FQGNSA. This CDR3 region has 13 residues. The CDR3 coding sequence is TGTGCCAGCAGCCGAGACAGGGAACACGAGCAGTACTTC. This translates into CASSRDREHEQYF.

The J gene is TRBJ2-7, the V gene TRBV18; no clear D. The CDR3 has 15 residues. V was cut by 3 bases and J by 1 base, with 13 bases left in between. Germline V CDR1 and CDR2: KGHSH, LQKENI. This CDR3 is CASSPPNHGSYEQYF. The CDR3 nucleotides are TGTGCCAGCTCACCGCCGAACCACGGATCCTACGAGCAGTACTTC.

This CDR3 reads CATWDRVNTEAFF. CDR3 DNA: TGTGCCACTTGGGACAGGGTCAACACTGAAGCTTTCTTT. The chain couples TRBV19 to TRBJ1-1; 9 nucleotides agree with TRBD1. Germline V gene sequence: CDR1 LNHDA, CDR2 SQIVND (reference sequence). The CDR3 is 13 residues long. The junction had 5 bases not matched to a gene; V was cut back by 10 bases and J by 2 bases.

The rearrangement uses TRBV28 and TRBJ2-1, with 10 positions matching TRBD1. The CDR3 consists of 15 residues. V was clipped by 4 bases and J by 9 bases; unmatched bases: 9. From germline, CDR1 is MDHEN and CDR2 SYDVKM. The CDR3 region is CASSSLRRTGGEQFF. The CDR3 bases are TGTGCCAGCAGTTCCCTCCGAAGGACAGGGGGTGAGCAGTTCTTC.

The rearrangement uses TRBV5-1 and TRBJ1-1, with 8 bases matching TRBD1. The CDR3 totals 12 residues. V shed 4 bases, J shed 7 bases, and the junction held 3 bases outside the gene matches. CDR1 and CDR2 (germline): SGHRS, YFSETQ. As DNA, the CDR3 is TGCGCCAGCAGCGCAGGACAGGGTGAAGCTTTCTTT. Its protein product is CASSAGQGEAFF.

This clone was picked up a small number of times. The V and J genes are TRBV11-2 and TRBJ2-4; the D gene could be TRBD1 or TRBD2 (5 bases each). In germline, CDR1 is SGHAT, CDR2 FQNNGV. The CDR3 spans 12 residues. Trimming removed 3 bases at V and 5 bases at J, with 5 bases between. The CDR3 region is CASSLGENIQYF. DNA for the CDR3: TGTGCCAGCAGCTTGGGGGAAAACATTCAGTACTTC.

The chain joins TRBV7-3 to TRBJ2-3; TRBD2 matches at 9 bases. With V trimmed by 1 base and J by 1 base, 3 bases remained unmatched. CDR1 and CDR2 (germline): SGHTA, FQGTGA. CDR3 size: 16 residues. DNA of the CDR3: TGTGCCAGCAGCTTAAGGGTAGCGGGGGGCACAGATACGCAGTATTTT. This sequence encodes CASSLRVAGGTDTQYF.

The chain is built from TRBV4-1 and TRBJ1-2, with TRBD1 as a possible D gene (6 bases). Germline V CDR1 and CDR2: MGHRA, YSYEKL. V was pared by 4 bases and J by 0 bases, with 12 bases between. CDR3 length: 15 amino acids. The CDR3 here is CASSPGQPTNYGYTF. CDR3 nucleotides: TGCGCCAGCAGCCCAGGACAGCCCACTAACTATGGCTACACCTTC.

This clone was found a few times. The V call is TRBV14, the J call TRBJ1-6; D is unclear. This CDR3 has 13 residues. With 6 bases removed from V and 0 bases from J, the gap between germline ends came to 3 bases. Germline CDR1 reads SGHDN; CDR2 reads FVKESK. DNA of the CDR3: TGTGCCAGCAGTGGCTCCTATAATTCACCCCTCCACTTT. Its protein is CASSGSYNSPLHF.

The genes are TRBV5-1 and TRBJ2-7; D gene ambiguous. The germline V and J ends were trimmed by 4 bases and 2 bases, with 13 bases remaining between them. Per germline, CDR1 SGHRS and CDR2 YFSETQ. CDR3 length: 14 residues. CDR3 amino acids: CASSNADGTYEQYF. CDR3 nucleotides: TGCGCCAGCAGCAATGCGGACGGAACCTACGAGCAGTACTTC.

This chain joins TRBV5-1 and TRBJ2-2; D assignment may be TRBD1 or TRBD2 (6 bases each). V lost 7 bases, J lost 0 bases, and 16 bases lay in between. CDR3 length: 16 amino acids. The germline gives CDR1 SGHRS, CDR2 YFSETQ. The CDR3 region is CASSAGHLTNTGELFF. CDR3 bases: TGCGCCAGCTCCGCGGGACACCTGACGAACACCGGGGAGCTGTTTTTT. Together with reference TRBV5-1 and TRBJ2-2, the CDR3 gives the full variable domain: KAGVTQTPRYLIKTRGQQVTLSCSPISGHRSVSWYQQTPGQGLQFLFEYFSETQRNKGNFPGRFSGRQFSNSRSEMNVSTLELGDSALYLCASSAGHLTNTGELFFGEGSRLTVL.

The chain carries TRBV19 and TRBJ2-3; D might be TRBD1 (5 bases). The CDR3 has 16 residues. V lost 1 base to trimming and J lost 3 bases, with 14 bases between them. Looked up from germline, CDR1 is LNHDA and CDR2 is SQIVND (reference sequence). In DNA, the CDR3 is TGTGCCAGTAGTATAGTAATCAGGGATCCGACAGATACGCAGTATTTT. Translating it yields CASSIVIRDPTDTQYF.

This clone was seen only a few times. This chain uses TRBV6-1 with TRBJ2-7; D not certain. The CDR3 is 11 amino acids. Per the germline V gene, CDR1 is MNHNS and CDR2 is SASEGT. Trimming shortened V by 9 bases and J by 2 bases, and 8 bases separated the two germline ends. The CDR3 nucleotides read TGTGCCAGTCGGCGCACCTACGAGCAGTACTTC. Its translation is CASRRTYEQYF.

V usage is TRBV5-1 and J usage is TRBJ1-2; D not resolved. CDR1 and CDR2 (germline): SGHRS, YFSETQ. The V end was cut by 0 bases, the J end by 5 bases, with 11 bases between. The CDR3 consists of 14 residues. The CDR3: CASSLEWAEYGYTF. The CDR3 DNA follows: TGCGCCAGCAGCTTGGAGTGGGCTGAGTATGGCTACACCTTC.

This chain links TRBV4-2 with TRBJ2-7; weak D call: TRBD2 (6 bases). The CDR3 is made up of 17 amino acids. CDR1 is LGHNA, CDR2 YNFKEQ, per germline. Trimming took off 1 base at V and 0 bases at J, with 16 bases between the two ends. CDR3 nucleotide sequence: TGTGCCAGCAGCCAAGGAGTTTCGGGGGACGGCTCCTACGAGCAGTACTTC. Translation gives CASSQGVSGDGSYEQYF.

This clone was observed a few times. The V and J genes are TRBV19 and TRBJ2-5; D is ambiguous. The ends were cut back, 3 bases at V and 1 base at J, with 9 bases in the middle. This CDR3 is 14 amino acids long. The germline CDR1 and CDR2 sequences are LNHDA and SQIVND (reference sequence). CDR3 in DNA: TGTGCCAGTAGTATTTTGGTCTTCCAAGAGACCCAGTACTTC. Residues: CASSILVFQETQYF.

The gene calls are TRBV30 and TRBJ1-1; no reliable D call. Germline assignment: CDR1 GTSNPN and CDR2 SVGIG (reference sequence). This CDR3 has 13 amino acids. V was clipped by 6 bases and J by 0 bases, with 11 bases between them. Here the CDR3 reads CACSRSMNTEAFF. The CDR3 nucleotides are TGTGCCTGTTCAAGGAGCATGAACACTGAAGCTTTCTTT.

This chain joins TRBV5-1 and TRBJ2-5; 7 bases are a match to TRBD1. The CDR3 spans 15 residues. With V trimmed by 6 bases and J by 4 bases, 12 bases remained unmatched. Germline V gene sequence: CDR1 SGHRS, CDR2 YFSETQ. The CDR3 protein is CASIPDAGTAETQYF. The CDR3 DNA sequence: TGCGCCAGCATCCCCGATGCCGGGACAGCAGAGACCCAGTACTTC.

This sequence joins TRBV28 and TRBJ2-1; TRBD1 or TRBD2 may be the D gene (5 bases each). Germline V gene data show CDR1 as MDHEN and CDR2 as SYDVKM. The CDR3 consists of 15 residues. Trimming took 3 bases from V and 4 from J, leaving 13 bases between them. In DNA form, the CDR3 reads TGTGCCAGCAGTTTCCCCCCGGGACGATACAATGAGCAGTTCTTC. Translation gives CASSFPPGRYNEQFF.

This chain uses TRBV9 with TRBJ1-2, with D hard to call. V lost 0 bases and J 7 bases, leaving 10 bases between the germline ends. CDR1 and CDR2 (germline): SGDLS, YYNGEE. CDR3 length equals 13 residues. CDR3 loop: CASSVAPGRGYTF. The CDR3 nucleotides are TGTGCCAGCAGCGTAGCTCCCGGGCGTGGCTACACCTTC.

The chain joins TRBV4-1 to TRBJ1-1, with D possibly matching TRBD1 (5 bases). The V gene lost 3 bases and the J gene lost 11 bases, with 19 bases spanning the gap. Germline V gene data show CDR1 as MGHRA and CDR2 as YSYEKL. This CDR3 has 14 amino acids. DNA for the CDR3: TGCGCCAGCAGCCACCCCAGACAGTCGTTTGGGGCTTTCTTT. The encoded protein is CASSHPRQSFGAFF.

This chain joins TRBV7-8 and TRBJ1-3; possibly TRBD1 for D (5 bases). CDR3 length: 14 residues. The V gene's germline CDR1 is SGHVS and CDR2 FQNEAQ. The V gene lost 5 bases and the J gene lost 4 bases, with 12 bases spanning the gap. DNA for the CDR3: TGTGCCAGCAGCCGGCCGGGACTCGGAAACACCATATATTTT. It codes for CASSRPGLGNTIYF.

This chain uses TRBV9 with TRBJ1-1, with D unclear. Trimming stripped 2 bases from V and 1 base from J, with 12 bases between. The CDR3 length is 15 residues. Germline V gene data show CDR1 as SGDLS and CDR2 as YYNGEE. The CDR3 sequence is CASSVRPVANTEAFF. The DNA for the CDR3 is TGTGCCAGCAGCGTCCGGCCAGTGGCGAACACTGAAGCTTTCTTT.